The 30 T cell receptor beta chains listed next were all sequenced from one sample in a study of blood T cell repertoires in COVID-19. Profiled with immunoSEQ multiplex PCR; TCRdb holds only in-frame clones, not every one. This sample has under 200,000 clones; around 83% occur once, and the top ten carry 0.99%. The source material was peripheral blood. The origin of the receptors is a man aged 18 to 35 with acute or convalescent COVID-19.

The chain recombines TRBV7-8 with TRBJ2-5, with 7 bases lining up with TRBD2. Trimming removed 10 bases from V and 5 bases from J; junction bases left unmatched: 4. The CDR3 runs to 11 residues. Per germline, CDR1 SGHVS and CDR2 FQNEAQ. CDR3 nucleotide sequence: TGTGCCACCTCAGCGGGGGAGACCCAGTACTTC. Its protein product is CATSAGETQYF.

The table lists this clone with a count of one. In DNA form, the CDR3 reads TGCGCCAGCAGCTTGGTCTCTAGCGGGGGGAACACGCAGTATTTT. It is translated as CASSLVSSGGNTQYF. The chain recombines TRBV5-1 with TRBJ2-3; TRBD2 matches 11 bases. From germline, CDR1 is SGHRS and CDR2 YFSETQ. V lost 0 bases and J lost 9; bases outside the gene matches: 6. The length of the CDR3 is 15 residues.

This clone came up a few times. This chain links TRBV3-1 (or the pseudogene TRBV3-2) with TRBJ1-1; 9 nucleotides line up with TRBD1. The V segment lost 3 bases and the J segment 4 bases; nucleotides outside the gene matches: 9. This CDR3 is built from 16 residues. The V gene's germline CDR1 is LGHDT and CDR2 YNNKEL (reference sequence). The CDR3 spells CASSQRQGGASTEAFF. CDR3 bases: TGTGCCAGCAGCCAGCGACAGGGGGGCGCGAGCACTGAAGCTTTCTTT.

The J gene is TRBJ2-5, the V gene TRBV28; 8 bases fit TRBD2. J was trimmed by 0 bases and V by 2 bases; bases with no gene match: 17. CDR3 length: 20 amino acids. Germline CDR1 reads MDHEN; CDR2 reads SYDVKM. CDR3 nucleotide sequence: TGTGCCAGCAGTTTAGAGTCTTTTGGAAAAAGGACTAGCCACCAAGAGACCCAGTACTTC. As protein: CASSLESFGKRTSHQETQYF.

The chain carries TRBV25-1 and TRBJ1-5; no clear D gene. Trimming cost V 4 bases and J 3 bases, with 4 bases left between them. The CDR3 runs to 12 residues. CDR1 is MGHDK and CDR2 is SYGVNS in the germline V gene. The CDR3 spells CASSVANQPQHF. The CDR3 DNA follows: TGTGCCAGCAGTGTGGCCAATCAGCCCCAGCATTTT.

The V gene is TRBV30, the J gene TRBJ1-4; D is perhaps TRBD1 (6 bases). V was cut by 5 bases and J by 7 bases, with 14 bases left in between. The CDR3 totals 13 residues. Germline loops: CDR1 GTSNPN, CDR2 SVGIG (reference sequence). Written as DNA, the CDR3 is TGTGCCTGGGACTCCGGGACAACTGAAAAACTGTTTTTT. Its protein product is CAWDSGTTEKLFF.

This chain uses TRBV7-9 with TRBJ1-1; tentatively, D is TRBD1 (5 bases). The germline gives CDR1 SEHNR, CDR2 FQNEAQ (reference sequence). This CDR3 has 12 amino acids. V was trimmed by 6 bases and J by 6 bases, leaving 11 bases between them. In DNA, the CDR3 is TGTGCCAGCAGTCGAGGAGGGGCTGAAGCTTTCTTT. It translates to CASSRGGAEAFF.

The chain links TRBV6-6 to TRBJ2-7, with 9 bases lining up with TRBD1. Per the germline V gene, CDR1 is MNHNY and CDR2 is SVGAGI (reference sequence). The trim removed 5 bases at V and 6 bases at J, leaving 11 bases unmatched. The CDR3 length is 15 residues. The CDR3 nucleotides are TGTGCCAGCAGTGGAATAAACAGGGGGCCCCCCGAGCAGTACGTC. Its translation is CASSGINRGPPEQYV.

The V gene is TRBV5-5, the J gene TRBJ2-2; 15 bases map to TRBD2. Trimming removed 3 bases from V and 7 bases from J; junction bases left unmatched: 4. Germline assignment: CDR1 SGHKS and CDR2 YYEKEE (reference sequence). The CDR3 contains 16 residues. CDR3 loop: CASSWGTSGGHGELFF. In DNA, the CDR3 is TGTGCCAGCAGCTGGGGGACTAGCGGGGGGCACGGGGAGCTGTTTTTT.

This clone was seen a handful of times. The J gene is TRBJ2-7, the V gene TRBV3-1 (or the pseudogene TRBV3-2), with no clear D. This CDR3 comprises 12 residues. Between the trimmed V and J ends, which lost 1 base and 4 bases, there was a span of 5 bases. Looked up from germline, CDR1 is LGHDT and CDR2 is YNNKEL (reference sequence). In DNA, the CDR3 is TGTGCCAGCAGCCAAGGCAGGTACGAGCAGTACGTC. This codes for CASSQGRYEQYV.

This sequence joins TRBV2 and TRBJ1-3, with D uncertain. V lost 8 bases to trimming and J lost 0 bases, with 14 bases between them. The length of the CDR3 is 15 residues. From germline, CDR1 is SNHLY and CDR2 FYNNEI. This CDR3 is CASGRGMNSGNTIYF. The CDR3 region has the DNA TGTGCCAGCGGGCGGGGAATGAACTCTGGAAACACCATATATTTT.

The chain links TRBV30 to TRBJ1-4, with a possible D match to TRBD1 (5 bases). Germline CDR1 is GTSNPN and CDR2 is SVGIG (reference sequence). The CDR3 covers 15 residues. V gave up 0 bases and J gave up 7 bases, with 15 bases separating them. The CDR3, as DNA: TGTGCCTGGAGTGTATGGGGCCCCCGCTCTGAAAAACTGTTTTTT. Encoded protein: CAWSVWGPRSEKLFF.

This chain connects TRBV20-1 to TRBJ1-1; tentatively, D is TRBD1 (6 bases). The CDR3 consists of 10 residues. Germline-derived CDR1 and CDR2 are DFQATT and SNEGSKA (reference sequence). V dropped 8 bases and J dropped 14 bases, with 18 bases sitting between them. Here the CDR3 DNA reads TGCAGTTCGGGGCCGCCTCAGGGGTTCTTT. This translates into CSSGPPQGFF.

The V call is TRBV2, the J call TRBJ2-2; D may be TRBD2 (5 bases). CDR1 is SNHLY, CDR2 FYNNEI, per germline. The CDR3 extends over 15 amino acids. Trimming left V 7 bases short and J 2 bases short, with 14 bases between. The CDR3 nucleotides read TGTGCCAGCATTCGGAACGGGGTAAACACCGGGGAGCTGTTTTTT. Residues: CASIRNGVNTGELFF. The entire variable domain, with the rest obtained from reference TRBV2 and TRBJ2-2, is as follows: EPEVTQTPSHQVTQMGQEVILRCVPISNHLYFYWYRQILGQKVEFLVSFYNNEISEKSEIFDDQFSVERPDGSNFTLKIRSTKLEDSAMYFCASIRNGVNTGELFFGEGSRLTVL.

V and J are TRBV12-3 or TRBV12-4 and TRBJ2-7, with a weak D call TRBD2 (7 bases). The CDR3 length is 11 residues. V was trimmed by 9 bases and J by 13 bases, leaving 19 bases between them. The CDR3 DNA reads as TGTGCCAGGGGGGGGGCCCCGAGATGCTACTTC. Translated, it gives CARGGAPRCYF.

The chain employs TRBV6-5 and TRBJ1-2; maybe TRBD1 (5 bases). Germline CDR1 is MNHEY and CDR2 is SVGAGI. V was cut by 2 bases and J by 6 bases, with 13 bases left in between. This CDR3 spans 14 amino acids. The DNA of the CDR3 is TGTGCCAGCAGTTACGGCAGGGTAGGCGATGGCTACACCTTC. Translating it yields CASSYGRVGDGYTF.

The chain uses TRBV5-1 and TRBJ1-3; D is perhaps TRBD1 (6 bases). The CDR3 length is 16 residues. Germline V gives CDR1 SGHRS, CDR2 YFSETQ. Trimming cost V 4 bases and J 0 bases, with 14 bases left between them. The CDR3 DNA follows: TGCGCCAGCAGCCCTCAGGGACAAGACTCTGGAAACACCATATATTTT. Its translation: CASSPQGQDSGNTIYF.

The rearrangement uses TRBV7-2 and TRBJ1-2; 7 nucleotides agree with TRBD1. This CDR3 spans 13 amino acids. Looked up from germline, CDR1 is SGHTA and CDR2 is FQGNSA. The J segment lost 6 bases and the V segment lost 5 bases, leaving 6 bases of the junction unmatched. This CDR3 reads CASSKGTANGYTF. The CDR3 bases are TGTGCCAGCAGCAAAGGGACAGCGAATGGCTACACCTTC.

This clone appeared a few times. J is TRBJ2-1 and V is TRBV11-2; weak D call: TRBD2 (5 bases). The V end was cut by 3 bases, the J end by 7 bases, with 10 bases between. Germline CDR1 SGHAT, CDR2 FQNNGV. The CDR3 runs to 13 residues. This chain's CDR3 is CASSFATGNEQFF. As DNA, the CDR3 is TGTGCCAGCAGCTTCGCGACGGGGAATGAGCAGTTCTTC. The whole variable domain, remainder taken from reference TRBV11-2 and TRBJ2-1, is EAGVAQSPRYKIIEKRQSVAFWCNPISGHATLYWYQQILGQGPKLLIQFQNNGVVDDSQLPKDRFSAERLKGVDSTLKIQPAKLEDSAVYLCASSFATGNEQFFGPGTRLTVL.

This chain uses TRBV10-2 with TRBJ2-4, with TRBD1 matching 8 bases. The CDR3 loop spans 16 amino acids. CDR1 and CDR2 (germline): WSHSY, SAAADI. With 3 bases clipped from V and 4 bases from J, the junction kept 8 bases outside the gene matches. CDR3 residues: CASSDLPGTGKNIQYF. The CDR3 DNA reads as TGCGCCAGCAGTGATCTGCCCGGGACAGGAAAAAACATTCAGTACTTC.

The chain joins TRBV25-1 to TRBJ1-6; perhaps TRBD1 as D (5 bases). The length of the CDR3 is 13 residues. Trimming shortened V by 2 bases and J by 11 bases, and 10 bases separated the two germline ends. CDR1 MGHDK and CDR2 SYGVNS come from the germline V gene. The CDR3 bases are TGTGCCAGCAGTGAACAGGGCCGGGCACCCCTCCACTTT. Translation: CASSEQGRAPLHF.

The genes are TRBV9 and TRBJ2-1; TRBD1 matches 9 bases. Losses at the gene ends were 3 bases for V and 4 bases for J; bases not matched to a gene: 5. The CDR3 is 15 residues long. Germline V gives CDR1 SGDLS, CDR2 YYNGEE. The CDR3: CASSGAGTGYNEQFF. The CDR3 DNA follows: TGTGCCAGCAGCGGAGCGGGGACAGGGTACAATGAGCAGTTCTTC.

V is TRBV12-3 or TRBV12-4 and J is TRBJ1-4; possibly TRBD1 for D (6 bases). Trimming cost V 6 bases and J 8 bases, with 13 bases left between them. The CDR3 is made up of 13 amino acids. The CDR3 sequence is CASRPGHGEKLFF. The CDR3 nucleotides are TGTGCCAGCAGACCGGGACATGGGGAAAAACTGTTTTTT.

This rearrangement joins TRBV19 to TRBJ2-4; D might be TRBD2 (6 bases). This CDR3 region has 16 residues. Germline CDR1 LNHDA, CDR2 SQIVND (reference sequence). V shed 3 bases and J shed 3 bases, with 15 bases lying between them. As DNA, the CDR3 is TGTGCCAGTAGTATGGCGGGGTGGAACGGCAAAAACATTCAGTACTTC. Amino acid sequence: CASSMAGWNGKNIQYF.

The V and J genes are TRBV25-1 and TRBJ1-1; D is unresolved. Trimming removed 7 bases at V and 7 bases at J, with 13 bases between. The CDR3 sequence is 12 residues long. The germline CDR1 and CDR2 sequences are MGHDK and SYGVNS. For the CDR3, the DNA is TGTGCCAGCATAGGAATGGGAGGTGAAGCTTTCTTT. Protein: CASIGMGGEAFF.

The rearrangement uses TRBV9 and TRBJ1-1, with 7 nucleotides matching TRBD1. CDR1 and CDR2 from the germline V gene are SGDLS and YYNGEE. There are 14 residues in the CDR3. Trimming cost V 4 bases and J 10 bases; bases outside gene matches: 13. The DNA for the CDR3 is TGTGCCAGCAGCACCGGGGGAGGACAGGCTCGAGCTTTCTTT. Encoded protein: CASSTGGGQARAFF.

The CDR3 coding sequence is TGTGCCTGGAGTCGGGAAACTGAAGCTTTCTTT. This sequence encodes CAWSRETEAFF. The chain links TRBV30 to TRBJ1-1; D gene unclear. Germline V lookup: CDR1 GTSNPN, CDR2 SVGIG (reference sequence). This CDR3 spans 11 amino acids. Trimming shortened V by 2 bases and J by 5 bases, and 6 bases separated the two germline ends.

J is TRBJ2-3 and V is TRBV5-1; no clear D gene. Germline CDR1 SGHRS, CDR2 YFSETQ. The V gene lost 0 bases and the J gene lost 0 bases, with 14 bases spanning the gap. There are 17 residues in the CDR3. The CDR3 nucleotides are TGCGCCAGCAGCTTGGCGCATCTAGGCAGTAGCACAGATACGCAGTATTTT. Its translation is CASSLAHLGSSTDTQYF.

V usage is TRBV7-9 and J usage is TRBJ2-1; possibly TRBD1 for D (6 bases). The CDR3 spans 15 residues. V shed 0 bases and J shed 4 bases, with 10 bases lying between them. Germline values: CDR1 SEHNR, CDR2 FQNEAQ (reference sequence). The CDR3 coding sequence is TGTGCCAGCAGCTTAGCGGGGGCGCGGTACAATGAGCAGTTCTTC. This gives the protein CASSLAGARYNEQFF.

The gene calls are TRBV19 and TRBJ1-1; D might be TRBD1 (5 bases). The CDR3 runs to 16 residues. V shed 4 bases and J shed 1 base, with 16 bases lying between them. Germline CDR1 and CDR2: LNHDA and SQIVND (reference sequence). CDR3 sequence reads: CASSTPLGQGNTEAFF. As DNA, the CDR3 is TGTGCCAGTAGTACCCCCCTCGGCCAGGGGAACACTGAAGCTTTCTTT.